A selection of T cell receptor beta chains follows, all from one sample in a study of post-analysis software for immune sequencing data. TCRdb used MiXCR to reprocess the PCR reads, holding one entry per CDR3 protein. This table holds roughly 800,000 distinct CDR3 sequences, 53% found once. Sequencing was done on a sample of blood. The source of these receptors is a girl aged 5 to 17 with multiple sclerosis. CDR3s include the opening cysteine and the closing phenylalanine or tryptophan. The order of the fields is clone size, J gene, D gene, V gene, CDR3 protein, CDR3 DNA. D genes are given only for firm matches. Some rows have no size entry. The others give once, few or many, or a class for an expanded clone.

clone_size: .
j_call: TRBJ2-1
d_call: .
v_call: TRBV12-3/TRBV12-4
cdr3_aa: CASSLDRNNNEQFF
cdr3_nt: TGTGCCAGCAGTTTAGACAGGAATAACAATGAGCAGTTCTTC

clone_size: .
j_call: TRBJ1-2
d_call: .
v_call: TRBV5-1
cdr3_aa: CASSSQGLRDGYTF
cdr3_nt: TGCGCCAGCAGCAGCCAGGGGCTCCGGGATGGCTACACCTTC

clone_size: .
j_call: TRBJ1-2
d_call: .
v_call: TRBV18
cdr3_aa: CASSPDRQSGYTF
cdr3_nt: TGTGCCAGCTCTCCCGATAGACAGTCTGGCTACACCTTC

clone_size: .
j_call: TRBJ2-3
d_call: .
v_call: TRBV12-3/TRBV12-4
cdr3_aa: CATGEGAGTQYF
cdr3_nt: TGTGCCACCGGGGAGGGGGCAGGTACGCAGTATTTT

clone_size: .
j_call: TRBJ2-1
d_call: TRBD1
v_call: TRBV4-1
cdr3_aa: CASSQVPQGEETQFF
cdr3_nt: TGCGCCAGCAGCCAAGTCCCTCAGGGGGAAGAGACCCAGTTCTTC

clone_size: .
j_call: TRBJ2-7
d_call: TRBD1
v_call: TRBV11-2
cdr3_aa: CASSLVSGTGGPYEQYF
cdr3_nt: TGCGCCAGCAGCTTAGTCTCGGGGACAGGGGGCCCCTACGAGCAGTACTTC

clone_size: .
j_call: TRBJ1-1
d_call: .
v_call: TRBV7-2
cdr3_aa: CASSLAQGRHTEAFF
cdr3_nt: TGCGCCAGCAGCTTAGCGCAGGGGAGGCACACTGAAGCTTTCTTT

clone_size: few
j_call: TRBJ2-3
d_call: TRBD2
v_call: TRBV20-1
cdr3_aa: CSAYTPGLAGGPGDTQYF
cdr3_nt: TGCAGTGCTTATACACCGGGACTAGCGGGAGGGCCGGGGGATACGCAGTATTTT

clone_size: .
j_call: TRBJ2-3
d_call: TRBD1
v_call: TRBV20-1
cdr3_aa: CSASRDRGSVDTQYF
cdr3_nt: TGCAGTGCTAGTCGGGACAGGGGATCTGTGGATACGCAGTATTTT

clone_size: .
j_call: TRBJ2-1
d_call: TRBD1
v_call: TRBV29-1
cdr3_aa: CSVARDRRGEQFF
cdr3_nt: TGCAGCGTTGCTCGGGACAGAAGGGGGGAGCAGTTCTTC

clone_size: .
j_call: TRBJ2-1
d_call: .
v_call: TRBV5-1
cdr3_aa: CASSLVRGIDGQFF
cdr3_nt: TGCGCCAGCAGCCTGGTTCGGGGCATCGATGGGCAGTTCTTC

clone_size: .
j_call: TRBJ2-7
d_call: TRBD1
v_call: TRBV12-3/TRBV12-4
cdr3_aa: CASSRPGTGPSPHYEQYF
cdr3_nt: TGTGCCAGCAGTAGGCCCGGGACAGGGCCATCCCCACACTACGAGCAGTACTTC

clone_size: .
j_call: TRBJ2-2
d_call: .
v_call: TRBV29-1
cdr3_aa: CSVVGGALNTGELFF
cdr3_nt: TGCAGCGTTGTAGGGGGGGCCTTGAACACCGGGGAGCTGTTTTTT

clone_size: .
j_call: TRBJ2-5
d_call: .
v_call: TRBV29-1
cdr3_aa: CSVDPENQETQYF
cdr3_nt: TGCAGCGTTGACCCGGAAAACCAAGAGACCCAGTACTTC

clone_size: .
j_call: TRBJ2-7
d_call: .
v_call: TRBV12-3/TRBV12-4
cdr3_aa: CASSSPLYEQYF
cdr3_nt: TGTGCCAGCAGTTCTCCTCTCTACGAGCAGTACTTC

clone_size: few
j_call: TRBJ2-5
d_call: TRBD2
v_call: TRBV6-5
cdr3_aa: CASSYTGLAGSKETQYF
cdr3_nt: TGTGCCAGCAGTTACACAGGACTAGCGGGGTCGAAAGAGACCCAGTACTTC

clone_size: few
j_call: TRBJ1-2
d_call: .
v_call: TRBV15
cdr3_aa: CATSRETGMRDYGYTF
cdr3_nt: TGTGCCACCAGCAGAGAGACGGGGATGAGGGACTATGGCTACACCTTC

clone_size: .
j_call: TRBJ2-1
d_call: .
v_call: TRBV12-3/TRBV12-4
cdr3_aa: CASLASGTASNGQFF
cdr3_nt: TGTGCCAGCTTAGCCTCCGGGACGGCGTCCAATGGGCAGTTCTTC

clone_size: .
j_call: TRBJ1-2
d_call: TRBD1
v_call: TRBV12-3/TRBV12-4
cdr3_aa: CASSHMTGNGYTF
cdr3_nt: TGTGCCAGCAGCCATATGACAGGGAATGGCTACACCTTC

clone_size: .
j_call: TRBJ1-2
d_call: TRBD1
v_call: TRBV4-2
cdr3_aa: CASNQGTGGAGGYTF
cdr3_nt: TGTGCCAGCAACCAAGGCACAGGGGGCGCAGGTGGCTACACCTTC

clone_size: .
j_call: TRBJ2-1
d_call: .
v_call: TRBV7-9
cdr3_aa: CASSVTGHYNEQFF
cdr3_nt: TGTGCCAGCAGCGTCACTGGCCATTACAATGAGCAGTTCTTC

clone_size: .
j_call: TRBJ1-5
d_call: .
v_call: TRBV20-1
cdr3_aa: CSAKRGGNQPQHF
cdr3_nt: TGCAGTGCTAAGAGAGGAGGCAATCAGCCCCAGCATTTT

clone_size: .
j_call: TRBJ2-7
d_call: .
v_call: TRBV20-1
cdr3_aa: CSASPQGRSYEQYF
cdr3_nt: TGCAGTGCTAGTCCGCAGGGTCGGTCCTACGAGCAGTACTTC

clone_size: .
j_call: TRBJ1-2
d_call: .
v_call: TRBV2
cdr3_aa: CASLSMRHYGYTF
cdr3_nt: TGTGCCAGCTTGTCGATGCGGCACTATGGCTACACCTTC